This entry concerns a single T cell receptor beta chain. The data derive from a study of blood T cell repertoires in COVID-19. Study details: Acute and convalescent COVID-19 samples came from the United States, Italy and Spain. PBMCs, B-cell-depleted T cells, or T cells provided the cDNA or gDNA that made up the material.

In the source study's methods: Amplification from reference gene primers served as the basis for estimated nucleated cell counts. This table comes from immunoSEQ multiplex PCR, and its TCRdb copy is limited to in-frame clones, with some not included. V, J and clone size are those of that table, while D and trimming were read from the DNA. The data contain some 80,000 clones, about four fifths of them seen just once; the ten biggest clones take up around 5.8%. This TCR was sampled from a woman older than 75 with active or convalescent COVID-19. The sample consisted of peripheral blood.

The CDR3 DNA sequence: TGTGCCAGCTCACCACTAGCGGGAGCCGGGCAAGAGACCCAGTACTTC. This sequence encodes CASSPLAGAGQETQYF. The chain employs TRBV18 and TRBJ2-5; 9 positions match TRBD2. Germline values: CDR1 KGHSH, CDR2 LQKENI. The length of the CDR3 is 16 residues. V was pared by 1 base and J by 2 bases, with 5 bases of the junction left unmatched. Looking up the rest from reference TRBV18 and TRBJ2-5 gives the full variable domain: NAGVMQNPRHLVRRRGQEARLRCSPMKGHSHVYWYRQLPEEGLKFMVYLQKENIIDESGMPKERFSAEFPKEGPSILRIQQVVRGDSAAYFCASSPLAGAGQETQYFGPGTRLLVL.